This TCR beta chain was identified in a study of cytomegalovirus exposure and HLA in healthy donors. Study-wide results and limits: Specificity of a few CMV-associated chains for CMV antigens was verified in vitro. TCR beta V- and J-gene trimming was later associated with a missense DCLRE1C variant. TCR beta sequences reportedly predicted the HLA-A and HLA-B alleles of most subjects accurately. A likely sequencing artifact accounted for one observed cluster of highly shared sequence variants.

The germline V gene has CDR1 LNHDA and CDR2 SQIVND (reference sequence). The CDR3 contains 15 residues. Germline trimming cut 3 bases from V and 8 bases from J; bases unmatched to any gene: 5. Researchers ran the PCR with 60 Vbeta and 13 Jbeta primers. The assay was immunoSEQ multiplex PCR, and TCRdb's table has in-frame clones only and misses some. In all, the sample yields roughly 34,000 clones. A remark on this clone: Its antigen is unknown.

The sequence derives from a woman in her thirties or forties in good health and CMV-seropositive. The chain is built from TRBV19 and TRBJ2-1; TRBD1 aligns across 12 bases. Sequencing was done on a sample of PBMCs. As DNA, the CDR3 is TGTGCCAGTAGTATGGGACAGGGGGCGCGTGATGAGCAGTTCTTC. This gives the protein CASSMGQGARDEQFF.